The clone carrying this T cell receptor (beta chain) came up many times. As yet, its antigen is unknown. This CDR3 contains 15 residues. With 6 bases removed from V and 8 bases from J, the gap between germline ends came to 19 bases. Germline CDR1 reads SGHAT; CDR2 reads FQNNGV. These data are taken from a study of T-cell memory formation after mild COVID-19. For the study at large: TCR clusters showed largely donor specificity. Study observations and caveats: There was no confirmation that second-wave clones peaking on day 37 were SARS-CoV-2 specific. Certain responding clones were present in pre-infection memory, suggesting participation of cross-reactive memory.

Constant-segment primers were used for 5'RACE, and the resulting TCR alpha and TCR beta cDNA libraries carried sample barcodes and UMIs. TCRdb re-called the 5' RACE reads through MiXCR, storing one row per CDR3 protein. The sample lists under 550,000 distinct CDR3 sequences; about 18% were seen once. This sequence was found in an adult woman who had mild COVID-19 (a few samples of this study predate the infection). Cell type and time point are not known. Specimen: PBMCs or a T cell subset sorted from them (not recorded which). The V gene is TRBV11-2, the J gene TRBJ1-4; weak D call: TRBD1 (6 bases). The DNA of the CDR3 is TGTGCCAGCAGTTCCAACAGGGTTGTACGGGAAAAACTGTTTTTT. It is translated as CASSSNRVVREKLFF.